This T cell receptor beta chain was retrieved from a study of cytomegalovirus exposure and HLA in healthy donors. Study information: From donors who were HLA-typed, an early data release held about 85 million unique TCRs.

This clone was observed a few times. The CDR3 has 17 residues. Germline V gives CDR1 MDHEN, CDR2 SYDVKM. The germline V and J ends were trimmed by 3 bases and 5 bases, with 22 bases remaining between them. The PCR used 60 Vbeta and 13 Jbeta primers. The repertoire was sequenced with immunoSEQ multiplex PCR; TCRdb's copy has only in-frame clones and lacks some. The table lists some 190,000 clones, about 82% of them singletons. The sample comprised PBMCs. This receptor was identified in a male donor in good health and CMV-seronegative. The chain recombines TRBV28 with TRBJ1-1; unclear D gene. The CDR3 spells CASSLPPGTGLRTEAFF. DNA of the CDR3: TGTGCCAGCAGTTTGCCCCCGGGAACGGGCCTTAGGACTGAAGCTTTCTTT.